The 9 T cell receptor beta chains below come from one sample, sequenced in a study of blood T cell repertoires in COVID-19. TCRdb's copy holds only in-frame clones and misses some; the assay was immunoSEQ multiplex PCR. The table lists about 50,000 clones, less than 95% of them singletons. Sequenced input: peripheral blood. These receptors came from a middle-aged man with acute or convalescent COVID-19.

V and J are TRBV6-6 and TRBJ1-2, with D perhaps TRBD1 (5 bases). V lost 8 bases and J lost 3, with 13 bases in between. The CDR3 contains 13 residues. Germline lookup yields CDR1 MNHNY and CDR2 SVGAGI (reference sequence). The CDR3 DNA sequence: TGTGCCAGCTCCTTTGGGGGGGACTATGGCTACACCTTC. Residues: CASSFGGDYGYTF.

This clone was seen more than once but under ten times. The rearrangement joins TRBV11-2 to TRBJ2-1, with 10 bases aligning to TRBD2. V lost 5 bases and J lost 1; bases outside the gene matches: 2. The germline V gene has CDR1 SGHAT and CDR2 FQNNGV. CDR3 size: 15 residues. The CDR3 loop is CASSPGLASYNEQFF. Written as DNA, the CDR3 is TGTGCCAGCAGCCCGGGACTAGCGTCCTACAATGAGCAGTTCTTC.

The gene calls are TRBV10-2 and TRBJ1-6; 7 nucleotides align to TRBD1. V was clipped by 6 bases and J by 7 bases; unmatched bases: 6. CDR1 is WSHSY and CDR2 is SAAADI in the germline V gene. The CDR3 extends over 14 amino acids. The CDR3 spells CASREGRGNSPLHF. The CDR3 coding sequence is TGCGCCAGCAGGGAAGGCAGGGGGAATTCACCCCTCCACTTT.

The gene calls are TRBV14 and TRBJ1-6, with a weak D call TRBD1 (6 bases). Germline-derived CDR1 and CDR2 are SGHDN and FVKESK. This CDR3 is 15 amino acids long. The V end lost 4 bases, the J end lost 7 bases, and 14 bases lay between the germline ends. CDR3: CASSLEQGRNSPLHF. CDR3 DNA sequence: TGTGCCAGCAGCCTAGAGCAGGGGCGAAATTCACCCCTCCACTTT.

The chain combines TRBV7-2 with TRBJ2-1; 12 nucleotides match TRBD1. The J segment lost 7 bases and the V segment lost 5 bases, leaving 6 bases of the junction unmatched. Germline-derived CDR1 and CDR2 are SGHTA and FQGNSA. The CDR3 runs 15 residues. CDR3: CASSIRDRGLNEQFF. The CDR3 DNA follows: TGTGCCAGCAGCATCCGGGACAGGGGGCTAAATGAGCAGTTCTTC.

J is TRBJ1-1 and V is TRBV3-1 (or the pseudogene TRBV3-2); maybe TRBD1 (5 bases). CDR3 length equals 13 residues. Germline V gives CDR1 LGHDT, CDR2 YNNKEL (reference sequence). V was trimmed by 5 bases and J by 3 bases, leaving 10 bases between them. CDR3 sequence reads: CASSVREDTEAFF. CDR3 coding DNA: TGTGCCAGCAGCGTCAGGGAAGACACTGAAGCTTTCTTT.

The V call is TRBV9, the J call TRBJ2-2; 10 bases align to TRBD1. Germline V gives CDR1 SGDLS, CDR2 YYNGEE. This CDR3 comprises 16 residues. V lost 4 bases and J lost 5; bases outside the gene matches: 8. DNA for the CDR3: TGTGCCAGCAGCAGACAGGGGGCTTATGAAACCGGGGAGCTGTTTTTT. Protein sequence: CASSRQGAYETGELFF.

The rearrangement links TRBV7-2 to TRBJ1-2; TRBD1 agrees at 12 bases. CDR1 is SGHTA, CDR2 FQGNSA, per germline. V shed 3 bases and J 2 bases; nucleotides not matched to a gene: 1. The CDR3 is 15 residues long. The CDR3 loop reads CASSLGQGANYGYTF. In DNA form, the CDR3 reads TGTGCCAGCAGCTTGGGACAGGGGGCCAACTATGGCTACACCTTC.

This clone appeared a single time. The chain recombines TRBV30 with TRBJ1-2; no definite D call. V dropped 1 base and J dropped 5 bases, with 26 bases sitting between them. Germline V gives CDR1 GTSNPN, CDR2 SVGIG (reference sequence). This CDR3 spans 18 amino acids. CDR3 amino acids: CAWSERTDRKRGKYGYTF. CDR3 in DNA: TGTGCCTGGAGTGAGCGGACCGATCGAAAGAGAGGGAAATATGGCTACACCTTC.